These T cell receptor beta chains were read from a single sample in a study of blood T cell repertoires in COVID-19. The repertoire was sequenced with immunoSEQ multiplex PCR; TCRdb's copy has only in-frame clones and lacks some. There are 25,000 to 35,000 clones in the sample; over 90% occur only once, and roughly 12% lies in the top ten. The sample comprised peripheral blood. These receptors all stem from a human donor in a cohort sampled during active COVID-19. Each CDR3 is given with its conserved first and last residue. The D gene is left open where the match is weak. A clone size is listed for some rows: how often the clone was seen (once, few, many), or a class if it is expanded.

j_call clone_size d_call v_call cdr3_length cdr3_aa cdr3_nt
TRBJ2-1 . TRBD2 TRBV3-1/TRBV3-2 11 CASRLANEQFF TGTGCCAGCAGACTAGCGAATGAGCAGTTCTTC
TRBJ2-1 . TRBD2 TRBV5-1 13 CASGLAGRDEQFF TGCGCCTCGGGACTAGCGGGACGGGATGAGCAGTTCTTC
TRBJ1-4 . TRBD1 TRBV7-2 15 CASRSPGQGNEKLFF TGTGCCAGCAGGTCACCGGGACAGGGGAACGAAAAACTGTTTTTT
TRBJ1-2 . . TRBV5-1 15 CASSAQVEKVEGYTF TGCGCCAGCAGCGCCCAAGTAGAGAAAGTAGAAGGCTACACCTTC
TRBJ2-2 once TRBD1 TRBV24-1 15 CATSDRTGGGGELFF TGTGCCACCAGTGATCGAACAGGGGGCGGCGGGGAGCTGTTTTTT
TRBJ2-5 . . TRBV14 16 CASSQGPPQRGETQYF TGTGCCAGCAGCCAAGGTCCGCCCCAACGAGGAGAGACCCAGTACTTC
TRBJ2-7 . TRBD2 TRBV19 17 CASSIGPRTSGSYEQYF TGTGCCAGTAGTATAGGACCCCGGACTAGCGGGAGTTATGAGCAGTACTTC
TRBJ2-1 . TRBD2 TRBV24-1 17 CATSPGPGTSGYNEQFF TGTGCCACCAGTCCTGGGCCCGGGACTAGCGGATACAATGAGCAGTTCTTC
TRBJ1-1 . TRBD1 TRBV11-2 14 CASSGGQQNTEAFF TGTGCCAGCAGCGGGGGACAGCAGAACACTGAAGCTTTCTTT
TRBJ2-2 . TRBD1 TRBV29-1 14 CSVWTGWNTGELFF TGCAGCGTGTGGACAGGGTGGAACACCGGGGAGCTGTTTTTT